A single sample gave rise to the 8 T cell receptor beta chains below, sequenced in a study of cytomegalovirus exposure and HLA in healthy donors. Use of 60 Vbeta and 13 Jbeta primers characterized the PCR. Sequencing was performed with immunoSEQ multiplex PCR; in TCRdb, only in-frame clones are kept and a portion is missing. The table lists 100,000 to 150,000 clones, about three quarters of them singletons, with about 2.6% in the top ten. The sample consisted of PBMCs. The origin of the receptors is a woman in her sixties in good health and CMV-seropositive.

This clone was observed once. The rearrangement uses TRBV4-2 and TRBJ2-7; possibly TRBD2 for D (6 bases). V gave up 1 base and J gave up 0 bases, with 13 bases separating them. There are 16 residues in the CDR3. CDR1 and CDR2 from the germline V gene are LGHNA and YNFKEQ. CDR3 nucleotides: TGTGCCAGCAGCCAAGTGGGCGGGGATCACTCCTACGAGCAGTACTTC. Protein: CASSQVGGDHSYEQYF.

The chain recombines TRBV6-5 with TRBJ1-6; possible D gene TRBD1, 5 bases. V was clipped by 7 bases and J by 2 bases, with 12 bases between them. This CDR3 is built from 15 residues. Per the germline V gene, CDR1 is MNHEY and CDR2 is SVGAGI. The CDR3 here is CASNRGFTYNSPLHF. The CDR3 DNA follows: TGTGCCAGCAACCGGGGGTTCACCTATAATTCACCCCTCCACTTT.

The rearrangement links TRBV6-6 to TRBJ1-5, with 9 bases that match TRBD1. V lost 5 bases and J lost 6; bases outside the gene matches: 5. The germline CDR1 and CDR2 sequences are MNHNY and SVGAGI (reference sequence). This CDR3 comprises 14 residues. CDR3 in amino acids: CASSLQGAAQPQHF. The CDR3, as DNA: TGTGCCAGCAGTCTACAGGGGGCCGCTCAGCCCCAGCATTTT.

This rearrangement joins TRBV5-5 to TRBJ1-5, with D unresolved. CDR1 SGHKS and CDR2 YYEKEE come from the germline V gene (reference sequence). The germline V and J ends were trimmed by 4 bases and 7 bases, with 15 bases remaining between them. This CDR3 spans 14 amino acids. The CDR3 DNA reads TGTGCCAGCAGCCCAGGAATCCTTAACCAGCCCCAGCATTTT. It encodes CASSPGILNQPQHF.

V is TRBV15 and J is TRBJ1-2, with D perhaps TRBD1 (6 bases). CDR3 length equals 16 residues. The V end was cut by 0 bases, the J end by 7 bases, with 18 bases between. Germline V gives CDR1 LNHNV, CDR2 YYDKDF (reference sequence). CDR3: CATSREGAGLRFGYTF. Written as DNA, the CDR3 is TGTGCCACCAGCAGAGAGGGGGCAGGGCTCCGCTTTGGCTACACCTTC.

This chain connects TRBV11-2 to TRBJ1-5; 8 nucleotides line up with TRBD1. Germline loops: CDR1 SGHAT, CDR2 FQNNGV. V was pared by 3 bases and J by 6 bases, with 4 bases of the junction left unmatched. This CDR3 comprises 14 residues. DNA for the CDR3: TGTGCCAGCAGCTTCCGCAGGGGGCCTCAGCCCCAGCATTTT. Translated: CASSFRRGPQPQHF.

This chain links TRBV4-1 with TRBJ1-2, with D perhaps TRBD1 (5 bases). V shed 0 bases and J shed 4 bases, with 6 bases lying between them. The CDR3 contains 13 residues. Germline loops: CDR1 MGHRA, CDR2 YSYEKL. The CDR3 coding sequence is TGCGCCAGCAGCCAAGAACAGGTCTATGGCTACACCTTC. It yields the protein CASSQEQVYGYTF.

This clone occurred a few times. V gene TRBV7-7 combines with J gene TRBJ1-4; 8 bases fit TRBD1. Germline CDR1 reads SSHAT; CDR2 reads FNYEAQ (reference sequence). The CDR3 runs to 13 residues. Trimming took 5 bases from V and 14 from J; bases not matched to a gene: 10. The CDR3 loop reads CASSLTQGADLFF. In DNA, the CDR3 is TGTGCCAGCAGCCTAACTCAGGGGGCGGATCTGTTTTTT.